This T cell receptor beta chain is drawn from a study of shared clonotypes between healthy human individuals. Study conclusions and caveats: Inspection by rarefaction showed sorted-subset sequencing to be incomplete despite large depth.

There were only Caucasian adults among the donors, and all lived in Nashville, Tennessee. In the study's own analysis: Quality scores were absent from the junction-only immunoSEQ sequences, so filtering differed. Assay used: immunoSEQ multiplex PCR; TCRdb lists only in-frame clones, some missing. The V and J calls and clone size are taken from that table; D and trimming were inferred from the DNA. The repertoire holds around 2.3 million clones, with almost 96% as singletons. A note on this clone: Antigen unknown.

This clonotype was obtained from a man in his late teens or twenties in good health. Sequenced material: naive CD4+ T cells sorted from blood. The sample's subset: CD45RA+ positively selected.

The CDR3 is CASRQGSSNEQFF. CDR3 nucleotide sequence: TGCGCCAGCAGACAGGGCTCTTCCAATGAGCAGTTCTTC. The genes are TRBV5-1 and TRBJ2-1, with D perhaps TRBD1 (6 bases). CDR3 size: 13 residues. The V gene lost 5 bases and the J gene lost 6 bases, with 12 bases spanning the gap. Germline V gene data show CDR1 as SGHRS and CDR2 as YFSETQ.